The 23 T cell receptor beta chains below come from one sample, sequenced in a study of patients and donors after allogeneic stem cell transplantation. TCRdb independently ran MiXCR on the RT-PCR reads; one entry per CDR3 protein. This sample has 400,000 to 450,000 distinct CDR3 sequences, with around 15% found just once. The sequenced sample was blood, either unsorted or a sorted T cell fraction (not recorded which). These receptors all stem from a human donor who was either an allogeneic HSCT recipient or a stem cell or donor lymphocyte infusion donor (not recorded which). It is not recorded whose cells these are; they may come from a transplant donor.

This clonotype was seen only a few times. The chain carries TRBV7-2 and TRBJ1-1; weak D call: TRBD1 (6 bases). Germline V gene data show CDR1 as SGHTA and CDR2 as FQGNSA. V shed 6 bases and J shed 1 base, with 21 bases lying between them. The CDR3 is 17 residues long. The CDR3 nucleotides are TGTGCCAGCAGATTCATGGGGGGCAGGGGAAAGAACACTGAAGCTTTCTTT. It is translated as CASRFMGGRGKNTEAFF.

This clonotype was seen a few times. The chain joins TRBV9 to TRBJ2-1; TRBD2 matches at 12 bases. There are 18 residues in the CDR3. Germline values: CDR1 SGDLS, CDR2 YYNGEE. Trimming cost V 4 bases and J 3 bases; bases outside gene matches: 11. The CDR3 DNA is TGTGCCAGCAGCCCACGAGGGCTAGCGGGGGGGTTCTACAATGAGCAGTTCTTC. Protein: CASSPRGLAGGFYNEQFF.

A few counts support this clonotype. V and J are TRBV2 and TRBJ2-7; 9 bases fit TRBD2. CDR3 length equals 15 residues. Trimming at V came to 6 bases and at J to 4 bases, leaving 10 bases not matched to a gene. The germline V gene encodes CDR1 SNHLY and CDR2 FYNNEI. CDR3 protein: CASRGSGSSLYEQYF. CDR3 DNA sequence: TGTGCCAGCAGGGGTAGCGGGAGTAGCCTTTACGAGCAGTACTTC.

This chain links TRBV9 with TRBJ2-1, with D possibly being TRBD2 (5 bases). Germline CDR1 reads SGDLS; CDR2 reads YYNGEE. The CDR3 totals 13 residues. The ends were cut back, 0 bases at V and 8 bases at J, with 9 bases in the middle. The CDR3 DNA reads TGTGCCAGCAGCGTAGGGGTTAGCGATGAGCAGTTCTTC. It codes for CASSVGVSDEQFF.

The DNA for the CDR3 is TGTGCCACCAGCAGAGCCAGTATCTACGAGCAGTACTTC. This encodes CATSRASIYEQYF. The chain employs TRBV15 and TRBJ2-7, with no clear D. Trimming pared 1 base from V and 3 bases from J, leaving 7 bases between. This CDR3 has 13 amino acids. Germline values: CDR1 LNHNV, CDR2 YYDKDF (reference sequence).

V is TRBV5-4 and J is TRBJ2-5, with D perhaps given as TRBD1 or TRBD2 (5 bases each). CDR1 is SGHNT and CDR2 is YYREEE in the germline V gene (reference sequence). The CDR3 is 17 residues long. V was pared by 2 bases and J by 1 base, with 18 bases between. The DNA of the CDR3 is TGTGCCAGCAGCTTCCTCCATGCCCTGGGGACCCAAGAGACCCAGTACTTC. It codes for CASSFLHALGTQETQYF.

A few counts support this clonotype. The J gene is TRBJ2-7, the V gene TRBV10-3; TRBD2 might be the D (6 bases). The ends were cut back, 6 bases at V and 2 bases at J, with 11 bases in the middle. This CDR3 spans 13 amino acids. Germline V gene lookup returns CDR1 ENHRY and CDR2 SYGVKD. CDR3 loop: CAIRGGAPYEQYF. In DNA, the CDR3 is TGTGCCATCAGGGGGGGAGCGCCCTACGAGCAGTACTTC.

This chain connects TRBV20-1 to TRBJ1-2; 7 positions match TRBD1. Germline assignment: CDR1 DFQATT and CDR2 SNEGSKA (reference sequence). Trimming cost V 0 bases and J 5 bases; bases outside gene matches: 12. This CDR3 is built from 16 residues. The CDR3 protein is CSARDRDRSSWYGYTF. Written as DNA, the CDR3 is TGCAGTGCTAGAGATCGGGACAGATCGTCGTGGTATGGCTACACCTTC.

V usage is TRBV6-4 and J usage is TRBJ2-6; D is undetermined. The germline V gene encodes CDR1 MRHNA and CDR2 SNTAGT. The CDR3 length is 15 residues. Trimming pared 2 bases from V and 0 bases from J, leaving 5 bases between. For the CDR3, the DNA is TGTGCCAGCAGTGACCCCAGCTCTGGGGCCAACGTCCTGACTTTC. This sequence encodes CASSDPSSGANVLTF.

The J gene is TRBJ2-1, the V gene TRBV20-1; D may be TRBD2 (5 bases). The CDR3 length is 15 residues. Germline assignment: CDR1 DFQATT and CDR2 SNEGSKA (reference sequence). Trimming stripped 1 base from V and 5 bases from J, with 15 bases between. The CDR3 coding sequence is TGCAGTGCTAGAGCTGCCAAGGGAGAAAACAATGAGCAGTTCTTC. Protein sequence: CSARAAKGENNEQFF.

This clonotype was seen more than once but under ten times. This sequence joins TRBV27 and TRBJ2-7; perhaps TRBD1 as D (6 bases). CDR1 and CDR2 from the germline V gene are MNHEY and SMNVEV (reference sequence). Trimming left V 3 bases short and J 0 bases short, with 15 bases between. The CDR3 length is 16 residues. CDR3 coding DNA: TGTGCCAGCAGTTTCAGAGGGACACCTAGCTCCTACGAGCAGTACTTC. Amino acid sequence: CASSFRGTPSSYEQYF.

This clonotype was counted between two and nine times. The V gene is TRBV7-2, the J gene TRBJ2-5, with 10 bases identical to TRBD1. The V and J ends lost 5 bases and 1 base, in that order; junction bases with no gene match: 7. This CDR3 spans 16 amino acids. Germline V gene sequence: CDR1 SGHTA, CDR2 FQGNSA. The CDR3 is CASSTRTGGSQETQYF. The CDR3 coding sequence is TGTGCCAGCAGCACCCGGACAGGGGGGAGCCAAGAGACCCAGTACTTC.

This clonotype was detected many times. The chain links TRBV12-3 or TRBV12-4 to TRBJ2-1; TRBD2 aligns across 12 bases. There are 18 residues in the CDR3. After removal of 5 bases from V and 3 bases from J, the junction contained 11 bases not matched to a gene. The CDR3 bases are TGTGCCAGCAGTCCACTCAGACTAGCGGGGGTGGACTACAATGAGCAGTTCTTC. Residues: CASSPLRLAGVDYNEQFF.

This clonotype was counted only a few times. The chain links TRBV9 to TRBJ1-1; D is unresolved. Germline values: CDR1 SGDLS, CDR2 YYNGEE. With 0 bases removed from V and 8 bases from J, the gap between germline ends came to 11 bases. There are 13 residues in the CDR3. Written as DNA, the CDR3 is TGTGCCAGCAGCGTAGTTGGGTTTAGCGAAGCTTTCTTT. Translation gives CASSVVGFSEAFF.

The chain links TRBV12-3 or TRBV12-4 to TRBJ2-5; D possibly corresponds to TRBD1 (6 bases). Trimming took off 6 bases at V and 5 bases at J, with 19 bases between the two ends. The CDR3 runs 15 residues. This chain's CDR3 is CASSHNYRDRETQYF. As DNA, the CDR3 is TGTGCCAGCAGCCATAATTACAGGGATCGGGAGACCCAGTACTTC.

This clonotype came up many times. The J gene is TRBJ1-6, the V gene TRBV27, with D tentatively TRBD1 (6 bases). CDR1 and CDR2 (germline): MNHEY, SMNVEV (reference sequence). V dropped 3 bases and J dropped 10 bases, with 13 bases sitting between them. The CDR3 runs to 14 residues. This CDR3 is CASSFRQAKSPLHF. Here the CDR3 DNA reads TGTGCCAGCAGTTTCAGACAGGCGAAATCACCCCTCCACTTT.

This clonotype has ten or more counts. The chain uses TRBV24-1 and TRBJ1-2, with unresolved D. Germline-derived CDR1 and CDR2 are KGHDR and SFDVKD. This CDR3 has 16 residues. V lost 0 bases, J lost 0 bases, and 10 bases lay in between. The CDR3 DNA reads as TGTGCCACCAGTGATTTGTGGACCATGGCTAACTATGGCTACACCTTC. This encodes CATSDLWTMANYGYTF.

The V call is TRBV29-1, the J call TRBJ1-2; D not resolved. V was trimmed by 4 bases and J by 6 bases, leaving 18 bases between them. Germline lookup yields CDR1 SQVTM and CDR2 ANQGSEA. This CDR3 has 14 amino acids. The CDR3 loop reads CSVGSRLAGDGYTF. CDR3 bases: TGCAGCGTTGGTTCCAGGCTGGCTGGCGATGGCTACACCTTC.

In its sample, this clonotype was seen many times. The chain couples TRBV12-3 or TRBV12-4 to TRBJ2-2; D ambiguous. V lost 7 bases, J lost 3 bases, and 6 bases lay in between. The CDR3 is made up of 12 amino acids. The CDR3 sequence: CASKYYTGELFF. CDR3 in DNA: TGTGCCAGCAAATACTACACCGGGGAGCTGTTTTTT.

The rearrangement joins TRBV21-1 to TRBJ2-6. TRBV21-1 is labeled a pseudogene. The CDR3 runs 16 residues. CDR3 residues: CASSIDHSSGANVLTF. The CDR3 region has the DNA TGTGCCAGCAGCATTGATCATTCCTCTGGGGCCAACGTCCTGACTTTC.

This chain joins TRBV27 and TRBJ1-4; D ambiguous. The V gene lost 6 bases and the J gene lost 3 bases, with 5 bases spanning the gap. Germline-derived CDR1 and CDR2 are MNHEY and SMNVEV (reference sequence). The CDR3 is 12 residues long. CDR3 loop: CASSASNEKLFF. CDR3 coding DNA: TGTGCCAGCAGCGCCTCTAATGAAAAACTGTTTTTT.

The chain employs TRBV20-1 and TRBJ2-2; D gene uncertain. Trimming took off 0 bases at V and 2 bases at J, with 13 bases between the two ends. Germline V gives CDR1 DFQATT, CDR2 SNEGSKA (reference sequence). The CDR3 totals 16 residues. CDR3 nucleotides: TGCAGTGCTAGAGATATTTTGACCGATAACACCGGGGAGCTGTTTTTT. Translating gives CSARDILTDNTGELFF.

With respect to this clonotype: A junction boundary mismatches the germline segment, possibly from a read error. V gene TRBV2 combines with J gene TRBJ2-7; D is unresolved. The length of the CDR3 is 13 residues. Germline assignment: CDR1 SNHLY and CDR2 FYNNEI. CDR3 sequence: CASGRQFLLPHNF. As DNA, the CDR3 is TGTGCCAGCGGGCGTCAATTCCTACTACCGCACAACTTC.